Given below is one T cell receptor beta chain in context. These data come from a study of blood T cell repertoires in COVID-19. Study-level background: Sample material is recorded as cDNA or gDNA derived from T cells, B-cell-depleted T cells, or PBMCs.

Original processing notes: Estimated nucleated cell counts came from reference gene primer amplification. Libraries were prepared by immunoSEQ multiplex PCR; TCRdb keeps only in-frame clonotypes and omits some of them. D and trimming were read from the DNA, whereas the V and J calls and clone size are those reported in that table. Of 250,000 to 350,000 clones listed, about 90% are singletons. This CDR3 region has 13 residues. Germline V gene lookup returns CDR1 SEHNR and CDR2 FQNEAQ (reference sequence). V lost 5 bases and J 4 bases, leaving 8 bases between the germline ends. This rearrangement joins TRBV7-9 to TRBJ2-2; D is unclear. Sequencing was performed on peripheral blood. The receptor comes from a woman aged 45 to 65 who had recovered from COVID-19. In nucleotides, the CDR3 is TGTGCCAGCAGCAATCTCCTCACCGGGGAGCTGTTTTTT. Its translation is CASSNLLTGELFF.